The subject of this entry is one TCR beta chain. Its antigen is unidentified. This CDR3 has 17 amino acids. Trimming removed 0 bases at V and 2 bases at J, with 15 bases between. Germline V gives CDR1 KGHSH, CDR2 LQKENI. The entry originates in a study of early stage breast cancer tumors. Study outcomes and limitations: Enriched TCRB sequences shared across patients were mostly commonly generated sequences. Comparing each tissue with blood distinguished tumor from normal in about 90% of the 16 patients. Compared with adjacent normal breast, tumors showed around 2.5-fold denser, more clonal T cells.

The data were produced by immunoSEQ multiplex PCR, yet TCRdb's version contains in-frame clones alone and is incomplete. The table has around 51,000 clones, just under 80% seen once. The receptor's source is a person aged 40 to 49 with breast cancer. Sequencing was performed on blood. V gene TRBV18 combines with J gene TRBJ2-3, with a possible D match to TRBD1 (5 bases). CDR3: CASSPPNQGHSTDTQYF. The CDR3 DNA reads TGTGCCAGCTCACCACCGAACCAGGGCCATTCCACAGATACGCAGTATTTT.